In its sample, the clone carrying this T cell receptor (beta chain) was seen a few times. Antigen: not known. This entry belongs to a study of CD8 T cells in ankylosing spondylitis. Whole-study results and caveats: It appeared that ankylosing spondylitis blood was characterized by a TCR beta motif of about 8 highly homologous variants. Several of the motif variants were reported before in synovial fluid and blood from reactive arthritis. The study looked at matched synovial fluid samples from ankylosing spondylitis patients. Disease-linked clones were reported to be significantly enriched there.

MiXCR, run by TCRdb on the 5' RACE reads, gives a single entry per CDR3 protein. The sample shows some 330,000 distinct CDR3 sequences, 8% of them seen only once. Trimming removed 6 bases at V and 6 bases at J, with 21 bases between. The CDR3 has 15 residues. Germline V gives CDR1 SQVTM, CDR2 ANQGSEA. The source of this sequence is a male donor with ankylosing spondylitis. The chain carries TRBV29-1 and TRBJ2-1; tentatively, D is TRBD1 (8 bases). The sequenced sample was blood, either unsorted or a sorted T cell fraction (not recorded which). This CDR3 reads CSVGGLDRAFNEQFF. Written as DNA, the CDR3 is TGCAGCGTGGGGGGGTTGGACAGGGCCTTCAATGAGCAGTTCTTC.